This T cell receptor beta chain was sequenced during a study of T-cell reconstitution after alpha-beta-depleted transplantation in children. Study results and caveats: Surviving recipient T cells and thymic progenitors produced the high day-60 TCRbeta diversity seen in some patients. Reportedly, only several hundred clones from non-depleted graft cells drove alpha-beta T-cell counts at about two months.

Preparation of the TCRbeta library involved a method that used unique molecular identifiers. One entry per CDR3 protein, called by TCRdb with MiXCR from the PCR reads. In the table there are 450,000 to 600,000 distinct CDR3 sequences, approximately 12% of which are singletons. As concerns this clonotype: No antigen is known for it.

The germline gives CDR1 SQVTM, CDR2 ANQGSEA. There are 15 residues in the CDR3. The V gene lost 4 bases and the J gene lost 1 base, with 16 bases spanning the gap. The sequenced sample was PBMCs, mostly from graft donor cells, obtained 360 days after TCRalphabeta/CD19-depleted stem cell transplant. The chain is built from TRBV29-1 and TRBJ2-5; D is undetermined. The source of this sequence is a male patient aged 5 to 17 who had a stem cell transplant for acute myeloid leukemia, so the T cells may come from the graft donor. The CDR3 DNA is TGCAGCGTTGCCATGGTTCTTGCCCCCCAAGAGACCCAGTACTTC. Its translation: CSVAMVLAPQETQYF. Full variable domain (missing parts from reference TRBV29-1 and TRBJ2-5): SAVISQKPSRDICQRGTSLTIQCQVDSQVTMMFWYRQQPGQSLTLIATANQGSEATYESGFVIDKFPISRPNLTFSTLTVSNMSPEDSSIYLCSVAMVLAPQETQYFGPGTRLLVL.